The 30 T cell receptor beta chains given below trace back to one sample, sequenced in a study of shared clonotypes between healthy human individuals. The data were produced by immunoSEQ multiplex PCR, yet TCRdb's version contains in-frame clones alone and is incomplete. The data contain approximately 530,000 clones, 90% to 97% of them singletons. Material for sequencing was naive CD4+ T cells sorted from blood. Subset in this sample: CD45RA+ positively selected. The source is a young woman in good health.

V gene TRBV4-2 combines with J gene TRBJ1-4; D is unresolved. CDR3 length: 14 residues. CDR1 and CDR2 from the germline V gene are LGHNA and YNFKEQ. Trimming shortened V by 4 bases and J by 4 bases, and 10 bases separated the two germline ends. The CDR3 nucleotides read TGTGCCAGCAGCCGAAGGAGGGATAATGAAAAACTGTTTTTT. Its protein is CASSRRRDNEKLFF.

V is TRBV5-4 and J is TRBJ2-7, with 9 bases aligning to TRBD2. Trimming removed 4 bases from V and 3 bases from J; junction bases left unmatched: 11. In germline, CDR1 is SGHNT, CDR2 YYREEE (reference sequence). The CDR3 has 16 residues. In DNA form, the CDR3 reads TGTGCCAGCAGCCTAGTTCCCGGGACTAGCAGCTACGAGCAGTACTTC. This codes for CASSLVPGTSSYEQYF. Full variable domain (rest looked up from reference TRBV5-4 and TRBJ2-7): ETGVTQSPTHLIKTRGQQVTLRCSSQSGHNTVSWYQQALGQGPQFIFQYYREEENGRGNFPPRFSGLQFPNYSSELNVNALELDDSALYLCASSLVPGTSSYEQYFGPGTRLTVT.

The chain recombines TRBV6-5 with TRBJ2-7, with D unclear. Germline loops: CDR1 MNHEY, CDR2 SVGAGI. This CDR3 has 14 amino acids. Deletions cut 11 bases from V and 5 bases from J, with 22 bases between. CDR3 sequence reads: CACKDRVPSHEQYF. In nucleotides, the CDR3 is TGTGCCTGCAAAGACCGGGTTCCTTCCCACGAGCAGTACTTC.

J is TRBJ2-3 and V is TRBV6-1; 10 nucleotides line up with TRBD1. Germline V gene sequence: CDR1 MNHNS, CDR2 SASEGT. The CDR3 loop spans 14 amino acids. The CDR3 spells CAGGTGEGTDTQYF. CDR3 nucleotide sequence: TGTGCTGGGGGGACAGGGGAAGGCACAGATACGCAGTATTTT.

The chain uses TRBV28 and TRBJ1-4, with D possibly matching TRBD1 (5 bases). The V gene's germline CDR1 is MDHEN and CDR2 SYDVKM. The CDR3 totals 15 residues. Trimming cost V 6 bases and J 2 bases, with 13 bases left between them. The CDR3 bases are TGTGCCAGCAGCTCCAGTTGGGGGACTAATGAAAAACTGTTTTTT. Its protein product is CASSSSWGTNEKLFF.

The chain couples TRBV28 to TRBJ2-1; either TRBD1 or TRBD2 may fit D (6 bases each). The CDR3 runs to 15 residues. V dropped 3 bases and J dropped 4 bases, with 13 bases sitting between them. From germline, CDR1 is MDHEN and CDR2 SYDVKM. CDR3 sequence: CASSLRGSGYNEQFF. The CDR3 coding sequence is TGTGCCAGCAGTTTGAGGGGGAGCGGGTACAATGAGCAGTTCTTC. The whole variable domain, filled in from reference TRBV28 and TRBJ2-1, reads DVKVTQSSRYLVKRTGEKVFLECVQDMDHENMFWYRQDPGLGLRLIYFSYDVKMKEKGDIPEGYSVSREKKERFSLILESASTNQTSMYLCASSLRGSGYNEQFFGPGTRLTVL.

The CDR3: CASSLAIGADTQYF. CDR3 DNA sequence: TGTGCCAGCAGCCTGGCAATAGGGGCAGATACGCAGTATTTT. This rearrangement joins TRBV7-3 to TRBJ2-3; D perhaps matches TRBD1 (5 bases). The CDR3 is made up of 14 amino acids. Trimming shortened V by 5 bases and J by 4 bases, and 13 bases separated the two germline ends. Germline CDR1 is SGHTA and CDR2 is FQGTGA.

This chain connects TRBV15 to TRBJ2-7; D is undetermined. CDR3 size: 13 residues. V lost 0 bases and J lost 3, with 6 bases in between. CDR1 is LNHNV, CDR2 YYDKDF, per germline (reference sequence). The CDR3 region has the DNA TGTGCCACCAGCAGAGATTCTGGCTACGAGCAGTACTTC. It specifies CATSRDSGYEQYF.

J is TRBJ1-1 and V is TRBV7-2; D remains unclear. CDR1 and CDR2 from the germline V gene are SGHTA and FQGNSA. The CDR3 runs to 14 residues. V was clipped by 0 bases and J by 3 bases, with 8 bases between them. Here the CDR3 reads CASSLAGFDTEAFF. In DNA form, the CDR3 reads TGTGCCAGCAGCTTAGCAGGGTTTGACACTGAAGCTTTCTTT.

The rearrangement links TRBV28 to TRBJ2-7; D assignment may be TRBD1 or TRBD2 (5 bases each). The CDR3 runs to 12 residues. The germline V gene encodes CDR1 MDHEN and CDR2 SYDVKM. Deletions cut 8 bases from V and 2 bases from J, with 10 bases between. The CDR3, as DNA: TGTGCCAGCTGGGACCGAACCTACGAGCAGTACTTC. Translated: CASWDRTYEQYF.

J is TRBJ2-2 and V is TRBV6-6, with 12 bases aligning to TRBD2. Germline V lookup: CDR1 MNHNY, CDR2 SVGAGI (reference sequence). The CDR3 has 16 residues. V was clipped by 8 bases and J by 4 bases; unmatched bases: 8. The CDR3 region is CASCPSGRVGTGELFF. In DNA form, the CDR3 reads TGTGCCAGCTGTCCTAGCGGGAGGGTTGGCACCGGGGAGCTGTTTTTT.

The CDR3 loop is CASSARADRSNYEQYF. DNA of the CDR3: TGTGCCAGCAGCGCACGAGCAGACAGGTCCAACTACGAGCAGTACTTC. V usage is TRBV11-2 and J usage is TRBJ2-7, with a possible D match to TRBD1 (6 bases). V gave up 5 bases and J gave up 3 bases, with 20 bases separating them. This CDR3 has 16 residues. Germline-derived CDR1 and CDR2 are SGHAT and FQNNGV.

The chain is built from TRBV2 and TRBJ1-3; no firm D call. V lost 8 bases, J lost 9 bases, and 14 bases lay in between. CDR3 size: 12 residues. Germline values: CDR1 SNHLY, CDR2 FYNNEI. Written as DNA, the CDR3 is TGTGCCAGCGAGGTCTACCTTCCCACCATATATTTT. Its translation: CASEVYLPTIYF.

The chain joins TRBV13 to TRBJ2-3, with 12 bases that match TRBD2. Germline V gene data show CDR1 as PRHDT and CDR2 as FYEKMQ (reference sequence). This CDR3 is 15 amino acids long. Losses at the gene ends were 9 bases for V and 1 base for J; bases not matched to a gene: 5. In DNA, the CDR3 is TGTGCCAGTCGACTAGCGGGAGCCCGCACAGATACGCAGTATTTT. Translated: CASRLAGARTDTQYF. The full variable domain, completed using reference TRBV13 and TRBJ2-3, is AAGVIQSPRHLIKEKRETATLKCYPIPRHDTVYWYQQGPGQDPQFLISFYEKMQSDKGSIPDRFSAQQFSDYHSELNMSSLELGDSALYFCASRLAGARTDTQYFGPGTRLTVL.

The rearrangement joins TRBV5-5 to TRBJ1-2; tentatively, D is TRBD1 (6 bases). V was trimmed by 2 bases and J by 4 bases, leaving 15 bases between them. CDR3 length equals 15 residues. Looked up from germline, CDR1 is SGHKS and CDR2 is YYEKEE (reference sequence). This CDR3 is CASSFPDRRTYGYTF. CDR3 DNA sequence: TGTGCCAGCAGCTTTCCCGACAGGAGGACCTATGGCTACACCTTC.

The V and J genes are TRBV6-1 and TRBJ2-4; D gene ambiguous. The germline V gene encodes CDR1 MNHNS and CDR2 SASEGT. This CDR3 region has 12 residues. Between the trimmed V and J ends, which lost 8 bases and 8 bases, there was a span of 13 bases. CDR3 coding DNA: TGTGCCAGCCGGGTCTACGGAGACATTCAGTACTTC. It translates to CASRVYGDIQYF.

As for this clone: Relative to the germline gene, one junction end is altered; a read error may explain this. The rearrangement links TRBV10-1 to TRBJ1-2, with TRBD1 matching 7 bases. The CDR3 contains 15 residues. In germline, CDR1 is WNHNN, CDR2 SYGVQD (reference sequence). The CDR3 DNA reads TGTGCCAGCAGTCAAAGACAGGGTCTGGACTATGGCCACACCTTC. Translation gives CASSQRQGLDYGHTF.

CDR3 sequence: CASRGTGGVSNYGYTF. The CDR3 coding sequence is TGTGCCAGCAGGGGGACAGGGGGCGTCTCTAACTATGGCTACACCTTC. V gene TRBV28 combines with J gene TRBJ1-2; TRBD1 aligns across 12 bases. The V gene's germline CDR1 is MDHEN and CDR2 SYDVKM. The CDR3 runs 16 residues. The trim removed 6 bases at V and 0 bases at J, leaving 5 bases unmatched.

The chain recombines TRBV6-6 with TRBJ2-7; TRBD1 agrees at 9 bases. This CDR3 has 15 residues. CDR1 is MNHNY and CDR2 is SVGAGI in the germline V gene (reference sequence). The V and J ends lost 6 bases and 0 bases, in that order; junction bases with no gene match: 6. The CDR3 reads CASRAGTGSSYEQYF. CDR3 bases: TGTGCCAGCAGGGCCGGGACAGGGAGCTCCTACGAGCAGTACTTC.

This chain links TRBV29-1 with TRBJ2-3, with D hard to call. Per the germline V gene, CDR1 is SQVTM and CDR2 is ANQGSEA. Deletions cut 5 bases from V and 5 bases from J, with 11 bases between. The CDR3 totals 12 residues. CDR3 sequence (DNA): TGCAGCGTTCTGACGCGGAGAGATACGCAGTATTTT. It is translated as CSVLTRRDTQYF.

The V gene is TRBV28, the J gene TRBJ2-1, with TRBD2 matching over 9 bases. With 2 bases clipped from V and 7 bases from J, the junction kept 6 bases outside the gene matches. In germline, CDR1 is MDHEN, CDR2 SYDVKM. The CDR3 is 15 amino acids. The CDR3 nucleotides read TGTGCCAGCAGTTTAGGCGGGAGGGCCCAAAATGAGCAGTTCTTC. As protein: CASSLGGRAQNEQFF.

In its sample, this clone was seen once. V gene TRBV27 combines with J gene TRBJ2-1, with TRBD2 matching 15 bases. The CDR3 has 18 residues. Per germline, CDR1 MNHEY and CDR2 SMNVEV (reference sequence). The ends lost 4 bases at V and 5 bases at J; junction bases unmatched: 9. In nucleotides, the CDR3 is TGTGCCAGCAGTTACCCGGGACTAGCGGGAGGATTTAACAATGAGCAGTTCTTC. Translating it yields CASSYPGLAGGFNNEQFF.

This clone is a singleton in its sample. V is TRBV29-1 and J is TRBJ2-5, with 7 bases lining up with TRBD1. CDR1 and CDR2 (germline): SQVTM, ANQGSEA. The trim removed 3 bases at V and 2 bases at J, leaving 3 bases unmatched. CDR3 size: 13 residues. This chain's CDR3 is CSVDQGVQETQYF. The CDR3 nucleotides read TGCAGCGTTGATCAGGGGGTTCAAGAGACCCAGTACTTC.

This chain links TRBV15 with TRBJ2-1, with TRBD2 matching over 8 bases. Germline assignment: CDR1 LNHNV and CDR2 YYDKDF (reference sequence). This CDR3 is built from 16 residues. Trimming removed 4 bases from V and 7 bases from J; junction bases left unmatched: 12. This CDR3 is CATSITTSGGGNEQFF. The CDR3 bases are TGTGCCACCAGCATTACTACTAGCGGCGGTGGGAATGAGCAGTTCTTC.

The CDR3 sequence is CASSTGTPSEQYF. CDR3 DNA sequence: TGTGCCAGCTCAACAGGGACTCCCTCCGAGCAGTACTTC. The chain is built from TRBV18 and TRBJ2-7; D may match TRBD1 or TRBD2 (6 bases each). This CDR3 comprises 13 residues. Per the germline V gene, CDR1 is KGHSH and CDR2 is LQKENI. Trimming removed 5 bases at V and 6 bases at J, with 14 bases between.

This clone was recorded a few times. This CDR3 reads CASSLNSDQPQHF. The CDR3 coding sequence is TGTGCCAGCAGCTTAAACAGTGATCAGCCCCAGCATTTT. The genes are TRBV7-8 and TRBJ1-5; the D is unclear. Trimming removed 2 bases at V and 5 bases at J, with 7 bases between. CDR1 and CDR2 from the germline V gene are SGHVS and FQNEAQ. The CDR3 contains 13 residues.

The V gene is TRBV7-2, the J gene TRBJ1-6, with D unclear. V lost 4 bases to trimming and J lost 3 bases, with 7 bases between them. This CDR3 contains 14 residues. CDR1 and CDR2 (germline): SGHTA, FQGNSA. CDR3 region: CASSSTGYNSPLHF. The DNA of the CDR3 is TGTGCCAGCAGCTCGACGGGCTATAATTCACCCCTCCACTTT.

This sequence joins TRBV7-6 and TRBJ1-4; D ambiguous. This CDR3 spans 15 amino acids. Trimming left V 5 bases short and J 5 bases short, with 15 bases between. Germline-derived CDR1 and CDR2 are SGHVS and FNYEAQ. The DNA of the CDR3 is TGTGCCAGCAGCGCCCGTTTGGGGTACAATGAAAAACTGTTTTTT. It specifies CASSARLGYNEKLFF.

The chain combines TRBV7-9 with TRBJ2-2, with D uncertain. Germline V CDR1 and CDR2: SEHNR, FQNEAQ (reference sequence). The CDR3 is 13 residues long. V was shortened by 0 bases and J by 6 bases, with 5 bases between the two germline ends. Written as DNA, the CDR3 is TGTGCCAGCAGCTTAGCGCAGCCCGGGGAGCTGTTTTTT. Translation gives CASSLAQPGELFF. The whole variable domain, filled in from reference TRBV7-9 and TRBJ2-2, reads DTGVSQNPRHKITKRGQNVTFRCDPISEHNRLYWYRQTLGQGPEFLTYFQNEAQLEKSRLLSDRFSAERPKGSFSTLEIQRTEQGDSAMYLCASSLAQPGELFFGEGSRLTVL.

This chain connects TRBV11-3 to TRBJ2-5; D is undetermined. Gene TRBJ2-7 matches the end of the DNA better, so the J call may be wrong. Germline-derived CDR1 and CDR2 are SGHNT and YENEEA. The CDR3 runs to 16 residues. The CDR3 coding sequence is TGTGCCAGCAGCCCGAGTGTGTCGTCGCGTTCCTACGAGCAGTACTTC. It yields the protein CASSPSVSSRSYEQYF.